This T cell receptor (beta chain) was captured in a study of CD8 T cells in ankylosing spondylitis. General study results and limits: Existing reports had already noted some motif variants in reactive arthritis synovial fluid and blood. CD8+ by phenotype, disease-linked clones were relatively rare in peripheral blood. Characteristic, it appeared, of ankylosing spondylitis blood was a TCR beta motif of fewer than 10 highly homologous variants. Matched ankylosing spondylitis synovial fluid reportedly showed significant enrichment of disease-linked clones.

From germline, CDR1 is MNHEY and CDR2 SMNVEV (reference sequence). J lost 7 bases, V lost 5 bases, and 7 bases had no gene match. The CDR3 loop spans 15 amino acids. Libraries for TCR beta were made by quantitative 5'-RACE with molecular barcodes. One entry per CDR3 protein results from TCRdb running MiXCR on the 5' RACE reads. The sample contains 470,000 or so distinct CDR3 sequences, 25% to 30% of which appear only once. To note about this clonotype: The antigen is not known.

This TCR derives from a male donor with ankylosing spondylitis. V gene TRBV27 combines with J gene TRBJ2-2, with TRBD2 matching 10 bases. The sequenced sample consisted of blood, either unsorted or a sorted T cell fraction (not recorded which). CDR3 amino acids: CASSPSGRAYGELFF. CDR3 sequence (DNA): TGTGCCAGCAGTCCCAGCGGGAGGGCTTACGGGGAGCTGTTTTTT.